This TCR beta chain was observed in a study of blood T cells in healthy people across ages. Study-wide context: About one barcoded beta molecule per two T cells was captured by template switching.

The germline V and J ends were trimmed by 3 bases and 0 bases, with 12 bases remaining between them. Germline V lookup: CDR1 KGHSH, CDR2 LQKENI. This CDR3 is built from 16 residues. Next came a second PCR, run for about 7 to 11 cycles, which used a sample-barcoded 5' primer along with a J-beta primer mix. Each CDR3 protein is one row after TCRdb ran MiXCR on the 5' RACE reads. The sample consists of about 1 million distinct CDR3 sequences, around 43% of them appearing once. This TCR came from a woman aged 55-75 years in good health. Source material: blood. The rearrangement uses TRBV18 and TRBJ1-3; D not certain. For the CDR3, the DNA is TGTGCCAGCTCACCGCCCTCACGGCTCTCTGGAAACACCATATATTTT. Protein sequence: CASSPPSRLSGNTIYF.